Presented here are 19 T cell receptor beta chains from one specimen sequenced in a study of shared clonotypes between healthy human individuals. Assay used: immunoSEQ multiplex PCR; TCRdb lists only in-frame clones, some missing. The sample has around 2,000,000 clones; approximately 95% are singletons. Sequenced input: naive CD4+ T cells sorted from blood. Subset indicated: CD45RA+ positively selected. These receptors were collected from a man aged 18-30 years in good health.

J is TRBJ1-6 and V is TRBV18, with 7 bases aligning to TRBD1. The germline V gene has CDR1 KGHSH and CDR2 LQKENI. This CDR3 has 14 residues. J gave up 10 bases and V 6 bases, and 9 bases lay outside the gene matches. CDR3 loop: CASSPDRERSPLHF. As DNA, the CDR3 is TGTGCCAGCTCCCCCGACAGGGAGCGGTCACCCCTCCACTTT.

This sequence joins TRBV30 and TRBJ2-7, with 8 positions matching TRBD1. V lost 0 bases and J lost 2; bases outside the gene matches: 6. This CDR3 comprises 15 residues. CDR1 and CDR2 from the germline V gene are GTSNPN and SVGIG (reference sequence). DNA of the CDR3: TGTGCCTGGAGTGTACGGTTGACAGGGGCCTACGAGCAGTACTTC. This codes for CAWSVRLTGAYEQYF.

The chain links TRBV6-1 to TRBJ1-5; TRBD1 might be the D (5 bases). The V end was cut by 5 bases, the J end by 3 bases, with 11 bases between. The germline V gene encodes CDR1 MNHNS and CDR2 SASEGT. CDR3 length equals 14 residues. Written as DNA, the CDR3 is TGTGCCAGCAGTTTAGACAGACACAATCAGCCCCAGCATTTT. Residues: CASSLDRHNQPQHF.

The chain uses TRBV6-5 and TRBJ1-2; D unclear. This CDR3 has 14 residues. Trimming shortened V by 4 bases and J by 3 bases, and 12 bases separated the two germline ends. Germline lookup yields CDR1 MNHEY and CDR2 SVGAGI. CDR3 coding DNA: TGTGCCAGCAGTTCTGGGGATCGTTACTATGGCTACACCTTC. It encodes CASSSGDRYYGYTF.

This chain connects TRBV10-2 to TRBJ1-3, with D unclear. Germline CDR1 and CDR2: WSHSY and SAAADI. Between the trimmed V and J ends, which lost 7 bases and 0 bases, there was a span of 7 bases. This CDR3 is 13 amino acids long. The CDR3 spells CASTTTSGNTIYF. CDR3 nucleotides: TGCGCCAGCACTACGACCTCTGGAAACACCATATATTTT.

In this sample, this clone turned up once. The CDR3 DNA sequence: TGTGCCAGCAGCTTCCAGGAGGTAGCCAAAAACATTCAGTACTTC. This sequence encodes CASSFQEVAKNIQYF. The chain carries TRBV5-8 and TRBJ2-4; D might be TRBD2 (5 bases). The V gene lost 2 bases and the J gene lost 0 bases, with 9 bases spanning the gap. This CDR3 has 15 amino acids. Germline CDR1 and CDR2: SGHTS and YDEGEE.

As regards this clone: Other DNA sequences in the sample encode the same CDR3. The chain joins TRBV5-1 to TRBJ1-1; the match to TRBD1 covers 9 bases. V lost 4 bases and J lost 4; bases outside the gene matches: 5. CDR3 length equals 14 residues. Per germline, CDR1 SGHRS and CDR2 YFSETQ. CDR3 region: CASSPLTGGTEAFF. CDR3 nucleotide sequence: TGCGCCAGCAGCCCACTGACAGGGGGCACTGAAGCTTTCTTT.

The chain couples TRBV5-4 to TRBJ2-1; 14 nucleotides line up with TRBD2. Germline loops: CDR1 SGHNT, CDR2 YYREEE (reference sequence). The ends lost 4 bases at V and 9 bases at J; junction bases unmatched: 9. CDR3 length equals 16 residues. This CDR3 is CASSPRTSGGLGEQFF. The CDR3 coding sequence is TGTGCCAGCAGCCCTAGGACTAGCGGGGGGTTGGGTGAGCAGTTCTTC.

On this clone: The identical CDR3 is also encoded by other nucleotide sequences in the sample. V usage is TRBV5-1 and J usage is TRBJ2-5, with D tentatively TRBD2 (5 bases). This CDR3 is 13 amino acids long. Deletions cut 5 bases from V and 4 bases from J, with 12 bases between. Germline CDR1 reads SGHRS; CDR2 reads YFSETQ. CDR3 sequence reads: CASSLGGLETQYF. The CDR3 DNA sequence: TGCGCCAGCAGTTTAGGAGGCTTAGAGACCCAGTACTTC. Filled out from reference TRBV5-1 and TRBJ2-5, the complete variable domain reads KAGVTQTPRYLIKTRGQQVTLSCSPISGHRSVSWYQQTPGQGLQFLFEYFSETQRNKGNFPGRFSGRQFSNSRSEMNVSTLELGDSALYLCASSLGGLETQYFGPGTRLLVL.

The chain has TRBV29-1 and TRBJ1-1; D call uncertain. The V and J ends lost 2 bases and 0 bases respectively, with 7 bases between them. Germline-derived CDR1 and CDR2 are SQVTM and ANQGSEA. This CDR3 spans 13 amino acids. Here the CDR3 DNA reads TGCAGCGTTGAACGGCCGATGAACACTGAAGCTTTCTTT. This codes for CSVERPMNTEAFF.

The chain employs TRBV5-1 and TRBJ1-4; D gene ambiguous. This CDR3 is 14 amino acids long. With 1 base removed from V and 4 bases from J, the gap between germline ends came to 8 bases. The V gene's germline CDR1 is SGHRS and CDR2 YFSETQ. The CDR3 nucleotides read TGCGCCAGCAGCTTGTCGGGTTTTAATGAAAAACTGTTTTTT. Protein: CASSLSGFNEKLFF. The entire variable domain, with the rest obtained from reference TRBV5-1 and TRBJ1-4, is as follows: KAGVTQTPRYLIKTRGQQVTLSCSPISGHRSVSWYQQTPGQGLQFLFEYFSETQRNKGNFPGRFSGRQFSNSRSEMNVSTLELGDSALYLCASSLSGFNEKLFFGSGTQLSVL.

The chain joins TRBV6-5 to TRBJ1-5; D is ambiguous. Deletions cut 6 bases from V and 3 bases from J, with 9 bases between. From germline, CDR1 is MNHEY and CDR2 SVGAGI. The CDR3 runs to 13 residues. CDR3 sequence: CASSPDPNQPQHF. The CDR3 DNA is TGTGCCAGCAGCCCGGACCCCAATCAGCCCCAGCATTTT.

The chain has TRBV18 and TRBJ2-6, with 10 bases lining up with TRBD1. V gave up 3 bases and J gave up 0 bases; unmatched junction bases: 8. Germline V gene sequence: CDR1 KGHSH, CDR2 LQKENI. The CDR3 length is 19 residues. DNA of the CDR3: TGTGCCAGCTCACCTTTGGGGACAGGGGCGAGCTCTGGGGCCAACGTCCTGACTTTC. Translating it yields CASSPLGTGASSGANVLTF.

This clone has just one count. As DNA, the CDR3 is TGTGCCAGCAGCTTAAGGGGCCCCGGGGAGCTGTTTTTT. Residues: CASSLRGPGELFF. The V call is TRBV5-6, the J call TRBJ2-2; possible D gene TRBD1, 5 bases. The CDR3 is 13 residues long. The ends were cut back, 2 bases at V and 6 bases at J, with 8 bases in the middle. Germline CDR1 reads SGHDT; CDR2 reads YYEEEE.

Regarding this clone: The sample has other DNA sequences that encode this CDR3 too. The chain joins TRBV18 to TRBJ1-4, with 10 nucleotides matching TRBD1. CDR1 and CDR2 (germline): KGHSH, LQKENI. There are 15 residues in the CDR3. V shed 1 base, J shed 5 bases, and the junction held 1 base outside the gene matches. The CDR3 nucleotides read TGTGCCAGCTCACCACGGACAGGGGGAAATGAAAAACTGTTTTTT. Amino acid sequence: CASSPRTGGNEKLFF.

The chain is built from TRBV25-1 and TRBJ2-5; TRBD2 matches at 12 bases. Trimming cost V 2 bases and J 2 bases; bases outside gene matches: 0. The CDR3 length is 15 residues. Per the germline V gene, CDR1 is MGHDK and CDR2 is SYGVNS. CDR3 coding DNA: TGTGCCAGCAGTGAACTAGCGGGGGGGCAAGAGACCCAGTACTTC. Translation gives CASSELAGGQETQYF.

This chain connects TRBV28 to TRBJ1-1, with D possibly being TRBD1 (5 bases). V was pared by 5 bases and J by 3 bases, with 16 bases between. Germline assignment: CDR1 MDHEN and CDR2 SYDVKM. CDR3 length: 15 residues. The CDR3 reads CASSRPDLGDTEAFF. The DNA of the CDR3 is TGTGCCAGCAGTCGGCCGGACCTGGGGGACACTGAAGCTTTCTTT.

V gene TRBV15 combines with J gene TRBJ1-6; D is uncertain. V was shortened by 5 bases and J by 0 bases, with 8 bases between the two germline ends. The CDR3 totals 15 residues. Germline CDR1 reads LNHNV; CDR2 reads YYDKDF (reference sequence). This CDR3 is CATSLLSSYNSPLHF. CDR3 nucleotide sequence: TGTGCCACCAGCCTCTTGAGCTCCTATAATTCACCCCTCCACTTT.

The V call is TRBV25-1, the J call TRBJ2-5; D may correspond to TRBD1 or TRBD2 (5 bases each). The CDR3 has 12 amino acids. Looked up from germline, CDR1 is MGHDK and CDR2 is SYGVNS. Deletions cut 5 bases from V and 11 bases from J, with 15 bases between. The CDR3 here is CASSSAGSAQYF. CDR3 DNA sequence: TGTGCCAGCAGTTCTGCAGGGAGTGCGCAGTACTTC.